This entry is about one T cell receptor (beta chain). This entry belongs to a study of OX40 agonist ivuxolimab in advanced cancers. This CDR3 region has 13 residues. Unmatched junction bases numbered 5, after V lost 3 bases and J lost 8 bases. Measured with immunoSEQ multiplex PCR; TCRdb has only the in-frame clones, and not every one. This table holds 50,000 to 75,000 clones, around 79% found once. The chain combines TRBV23-1 with TRBJ1-2; TRBD1 matches at 8 bases. TRBV23-1 is filed as an ORF, its function uncertain. This sample comprised CD4+ or CD8+ T cells sorted from blood, obtained in a trial of the OX40 agonist ivuxolimab. This sequence was found in an adult with an advanced solid tumor such as melanoma, head and neck, liver or kidney cancer. The CDR3 bases are TGCGCCAGCAGTCACGGACAGGGTCGGGGCTACACCTTC. This sequence encodes CASSHGQGRGYTF.